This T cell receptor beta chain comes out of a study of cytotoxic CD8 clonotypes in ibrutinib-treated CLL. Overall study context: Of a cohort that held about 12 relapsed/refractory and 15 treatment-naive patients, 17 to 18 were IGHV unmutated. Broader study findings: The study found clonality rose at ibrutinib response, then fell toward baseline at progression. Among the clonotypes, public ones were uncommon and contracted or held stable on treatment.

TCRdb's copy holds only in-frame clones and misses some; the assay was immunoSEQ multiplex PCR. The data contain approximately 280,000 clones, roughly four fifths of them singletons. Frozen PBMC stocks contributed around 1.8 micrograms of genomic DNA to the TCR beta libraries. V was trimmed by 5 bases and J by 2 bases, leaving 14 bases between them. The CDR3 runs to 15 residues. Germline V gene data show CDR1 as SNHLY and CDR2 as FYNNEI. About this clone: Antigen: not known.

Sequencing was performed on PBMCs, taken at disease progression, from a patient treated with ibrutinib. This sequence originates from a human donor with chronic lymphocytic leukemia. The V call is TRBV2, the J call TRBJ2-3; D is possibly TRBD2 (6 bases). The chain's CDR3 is CASSPPWGVTDTQYF. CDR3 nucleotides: TGTGCCAGCAGTCCACCTTGGGGGGTCACAGATACGCAGTATTTT.